The 16 T cell receptor beta chains in this list originate from one sample, sequenced in a study of CD8 T cells in ankylosing spondylitis. Study findings and constraints: Seemingly distinctive of ankylosing spondylitis blood was a TCR beta motif formed by eight highly homologous variants.

Each CDR3 protein gets one entry after TCRdb re-called the 5' RACE reads with MiXCR. The table shows hundreds of thousands of distinct CDR3 sequences, with about 15% occurring only once. What these receptors recognize is not known. The sample taken for sequencing was blood, either unsorted or a sorted T cell fraction (not recorded which). These receptors were taken from a male donor with ankylosing spondylitis.

The rearrangement uses TRBV14 and TRBJ2-1; D might be TRBD2 (6 bases). The CDR3 has 14 amino acids. Between the trimmed V and J ends, which lost 0 bases and 12 bases, there was a span of 15 bases. Germline V gene lookup returns CDR1 SGHDN and CDR2 FVKESK. Here the CDR3 DNA reads TGTGCCAGCAGCCAAGATAATCAGAGGGGAGGGCAGTTCTTC. It is translated as CASSQDNQRGGQFF.

This clonotype was picked up a small number of times. The chain has TRBV20-1 and TRBJ2-7; D uncertain. The CDR3 is made up of 12 amino acids. Germline values: CDR1 DFQATT, CDR2 SNEGSKA (reference sequence). The V gene lost 5 bases and the J gene lost 2 bases, with 10 bases spanning the gap. The CDR3 loop is CSAGPSTYEQYF. CDR3 in DNA: TGCAGTGCTGGACCCTCGACCTACGAGCAGTACTTC.

This clonotype was recorded a few times. This chain links TRBV7-9 with TRBJ1-1; D unclear. V dropped 5 bases and J dropped 10 bases, with 8 bases sitting between them. CDR1 and CDR2 from the germline V gene are SEHNR and FQNEAQ (reference sequence). This CDR3 has 10 residues. The CDR3 sequence is CASSPIGAFF. DNA for the CDR3: TGTGCCAGCAGCCCGATCGGAGCTTTCTTT. Variable domain in full (rest from reference TRBV7-9 and TRBJ1-1): DTGVSQNPRHKITKRGQNVTFRCDPISEHNRLYWYRQTLGQGPEFLTYFQNEAQLEKSRLLSDRFSAERPKGSFSTLEIQRTEQGDSAMYLCASSPIGAFFGQGTRLTVV.

The chain couples TRBV5-1 to TRBJ1-2; TRBD1 agrees at 9 bases. With 3 bases clipped from V and 2 bases from J, the junction kept 8 bases outside the gene matches. The CDR3 length is 16 residues. CDR1 and CDR2 from the germline V gene are SGHRS and YFSETQ. CDR3 loop: CASSYRPGQGNYGYTF. CDR3 in DNA: TGCGCCAGCAGCTACCGACCGGGACAGGGCAACTATGGCTACACCTTC.

V usage is TRBV29-1 and J usage is TRBJ2-1; 7 bases map to TRBD1. Germline V gene sequence: CDR1 SQVTM, CDR2 ANQGSEA. This CDR3 comprises 13 residues. V trimming: 6 bases; J trimming: 1 base; junction bases outside the gene matches: 3. The CDR3 DNA follows: TGCAGCGTCCAGACAGGGTCCTACAATGAGCAGTTCTTC. Translation gives CSVQTGSYNEQFF.

The chain carries TRBV20-1 and TRBJ2-2, with 7 bases that match TRBD2. The germline CDR1 and CDR2 sequences are DFQATT and SNEGSKA (reference sequence). The CDR3 totals 15 residues. J gave up 1 base and V 6 bases, and 8 bases lay outside the gene matches. This CDR3 is CSARGRGGNTGELFF. In nucleotides, the CDR3 is TGCAGTGCCCGGGGGAGGGGCGGGAACACCGGGGAGCTGTTTTTT.

This clonotype was seen a handful of times. This chain connects TRBV6-1 to TRBJ2-1; 10 bases match TRBD2. Germline V gene sequence: CDR1 MNHNS, CDR2 SASEGT. Losses at the gene ends were 7 bases for V and 4 bases for J; bases not matched to a gene: 7. This CDR3 is built from 15 residues. CDR3 nucleotide sequence: TGTGCCAGCACCTCCGGGACTAGCGTATACAATGAGCAGTTCTTC. The encoded protein is CASTSGTSVYNEQFF.

This clonotype was observed at least ten times. The rearrangement links TRBV20-1 to TRBJ1-1; D unclear. Germline-derived CDR1 and CDR2 are DFQATT and SNEGSKA (reference sequence). Trimming cost V 0 bases and J 0 bases, with 14 bases left between them. This CDR3 has 16 residues. The CDR3 coding sequence is TGCAGTGCTAGAGATCAAGGGATTTTGGTGAACACTGAAGCTTTCTTT. Its protein product is CSARDQGILVNTEAFF.

J is TRBJ1-1 and V is TRBV5-1; 9 positions match TRBD1. V shed 4 bases and J 5 bases; nucleotides not matched to a gene: 6. This CDR3 comprises 14 residues. Per the germline V gene, CDR1 is SGHRS and CDR2 is YFSETQ. CDR3 region: CASSDGTGRTEAFF. The CDR3 nucleotides are TGCGCCAGCAGCGACGGGACAGGGAGAACTGAAGCTTTCTTT.

This sequence joins TRBV6-6 and TRBJ2-7; D may be TRBD1 (5 bases). Germline CDR1 is MNHNY and CDR2 is SVGAGI (reference sequence). CDR3 length: 13 residues. Trimming took 0 bases from V and 4 from J, leaving 7 bases between them. The CDR3 protein is CASSYSAGYEQYF. CDR3 in DNA: TGTGCCAGCAGTTACTCCGCAGGGTACGAGCAGTACTTC.

This clonotype was counted a few times. V gene TRBV6-2 or TRBV6-3 combines with J gene TRBJ2-7; TRBD2 might be the D (6 bases). Trimming took off 6 bases at V and 4 bases at J, with 13 bases between the two ends. Germline V lookup: CDR1 MNHEY, CDR2 SVGEGT. This CDR3 contains 13 residues. The CDR3: CASRPLLAYEQYF. For the CDR3, the DNA is TGTGCCAGCAGACCCCTACTAGCTTACGAGCAGTACTTC.

This chain connects TRBV6-5 to TRBJ2-1; possible D gene TRBD2, 6 bases. Trimming removed 0 bases at V and 2 bases at J, with 11 bases between. Germline V lookup: CDR1 MNHEY, CDR2 SVGAGI. CDR3 length: 16 residues. This chain's CDR3 is CASSYSTGSAYNEQFF. The DNA for the CDR3 is TGTGCCAGCAGTTACTCGACCGGGAGCGCCTACAATGAGCAGTTCTTC.

The chain uses TRBV12-3 or TRBV12-4 and TRBJ2-1; 9 bases agree with TRBD1. With V trimmed by 2 bases and J by 14 bases, 1 base remained unmatched. There are 11 residues in the CDR3. CDR3 nucleotides: TGTGCCAGCAGTTTAAGGGACAGGGAGTTCTTC. Translating it yields CASSLRDREFF.

The genes are TRBV13 and TRBJ2-6; possibly TRBD1 or TRBD2 for D (5 bases each). The CDR3 extends over 18 amino acids. Germline V gives CDR1 PRHDT, CDR2 FYEKMQ (reference sequence). V was cut by 5 bases and J by 0 bases, with 17 bases left in between. This CDR3 reads CASSPPGRRNSGANVLTF. The CDR3 nucleotides are TGTGCCAGCAGCCCTCCGGGACGCAGAAACTCTGGGGCCAACGTCCTGACTTTC. The full variable domain, in which reference TRBV13 and TRBJ2-6 provide the parts outside the CDR3, is AAGVIQSPRHLIKEKRETATLKCYPIPRHDTVYWYQQGPGQDPQFLISFYEKMQSDKGSIPDRFSAQQFSDYHSELNMSSLELGDSALYFCASSPPGRRNSGANVLTFGAGSRLTVL.

The V gene is TRBV21-1, the J gene TRBJ1-2. TRBV21-1 is marked as a pseudogene. The CDR3 extends over 13 amino acids. This chain's CDR3 is CASSKESADGYTF. The DNA of the CDR3 is TGTGCCAGCAGCAAAGAATCGGCCGATGGCTACACCTTC.

In its sample, this clonotype was seen a few times. The rearrangement uses TRBV12-3 or TRBV12-4 and TRBJ1-6; D not resolved. The CDR3 is 12 amino acids. The V gene lost 2 bases and the J gene lost 8 bases, with 4 bases spanning the gap. As DNA, the CDR3 is TGTGCCAGCAGTTTAAAGGATTCACCCCTCCACTTT. This encodes CASSLKDSPLHF.